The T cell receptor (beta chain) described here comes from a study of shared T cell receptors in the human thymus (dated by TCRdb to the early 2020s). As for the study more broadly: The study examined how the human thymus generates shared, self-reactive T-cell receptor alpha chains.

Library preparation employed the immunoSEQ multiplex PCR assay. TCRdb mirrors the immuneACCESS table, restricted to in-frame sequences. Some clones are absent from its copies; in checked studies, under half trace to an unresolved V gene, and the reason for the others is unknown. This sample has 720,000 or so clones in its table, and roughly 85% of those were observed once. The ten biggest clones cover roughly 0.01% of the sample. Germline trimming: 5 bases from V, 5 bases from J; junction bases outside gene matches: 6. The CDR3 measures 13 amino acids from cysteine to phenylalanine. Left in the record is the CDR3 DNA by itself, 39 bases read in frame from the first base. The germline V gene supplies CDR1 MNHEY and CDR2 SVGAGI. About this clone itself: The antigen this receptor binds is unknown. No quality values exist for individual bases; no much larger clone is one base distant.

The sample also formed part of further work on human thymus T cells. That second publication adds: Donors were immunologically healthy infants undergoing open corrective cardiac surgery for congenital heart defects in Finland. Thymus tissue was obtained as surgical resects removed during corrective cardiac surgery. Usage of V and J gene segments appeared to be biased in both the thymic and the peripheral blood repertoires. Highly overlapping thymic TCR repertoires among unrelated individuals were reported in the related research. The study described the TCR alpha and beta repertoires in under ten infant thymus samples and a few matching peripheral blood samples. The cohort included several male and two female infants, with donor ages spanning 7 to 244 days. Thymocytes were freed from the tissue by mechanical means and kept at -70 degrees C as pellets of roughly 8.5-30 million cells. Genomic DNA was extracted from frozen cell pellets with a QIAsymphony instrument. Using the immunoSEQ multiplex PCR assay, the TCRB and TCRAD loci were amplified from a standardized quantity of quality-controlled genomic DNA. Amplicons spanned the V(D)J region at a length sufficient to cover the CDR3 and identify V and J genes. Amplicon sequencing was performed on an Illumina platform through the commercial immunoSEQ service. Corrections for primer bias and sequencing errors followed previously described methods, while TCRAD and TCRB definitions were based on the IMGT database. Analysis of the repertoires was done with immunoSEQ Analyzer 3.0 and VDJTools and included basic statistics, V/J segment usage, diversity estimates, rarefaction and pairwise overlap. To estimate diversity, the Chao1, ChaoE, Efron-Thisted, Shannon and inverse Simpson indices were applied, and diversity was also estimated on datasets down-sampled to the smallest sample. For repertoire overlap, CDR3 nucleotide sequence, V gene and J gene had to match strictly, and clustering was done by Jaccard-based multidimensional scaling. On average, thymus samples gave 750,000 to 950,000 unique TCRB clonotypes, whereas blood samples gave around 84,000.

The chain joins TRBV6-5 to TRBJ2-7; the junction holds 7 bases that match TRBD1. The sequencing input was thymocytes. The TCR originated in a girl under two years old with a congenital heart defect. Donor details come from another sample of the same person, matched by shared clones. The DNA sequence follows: TGTGCCAGCAGTGAATTGACAGGGAACGAGCAGTACTTC. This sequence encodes CASSELTGNEQYF.